The TCR beta chain under discussion was sequenced for a study of regulatory and conventional T cells in RAG deficiency. General observations from the study: Patient subsets had shorter CDR3s; Omenn Treg-Tconv overlap exceeded 80%. Treg unique TCR beta sequences were approximately 100-fold fewer in Omenn syndrome and CID/AS patients than controls.

Libraries were prepared by immunoSEQ multiplex PCR; TCRdb keeps only in-frame clonotypes and omits some of them. The profile shows 45,000 to 50,000 clones, about nine tenths of them singletons. Worth noting for this clone: Antigen unknown.

The ends were cut back, 0 bases at V and 1 base at J, with 3 bases in the middle. The CDR3 consists of 13 residues. CDR1 is SEHNR and CDR2 is FQNEAQ in the germline V gene (reference sequence). Genomic DNA came from blood conventional CD4+ T cells gated CD25-low CD127-high. These data were likewise used in another study, on regulatory T cells. That report notes: The PCR used 52 TRBV and 13 TRBJ primers. Regulatory T cells showed the strongest V-J pair restriction and V/J gene skewing among patient repertoires.

The clonotype comes from a human donor in good health. The rearrangement links TRBV7-9 to TRBJ1-1; D is unclear. Specimen: CD4+ effector T cells sorted from blood. In DNA, the CDR3 is TGTGCCAGCAGCTTAGCAGAGAACACTGAAGCTTTCTTT. Translating gives CASSLAENTEAFF.